What follows are 7 T cell receptor beta chains derived from one specimen sequenced in a study of blood T cell repertoires in COVID-19 (dated by TCRdb to 2018 to 2020). Library prep was done by the immunoSEQ multiplex PCR assay. TCRdb carries this immuneACCESS record with in-frame sequences only. Its versions omit some clonotypes, under half of them owing to an unresolved V gene in the studies checked, with the rest unexplained. Present in this sample are roughly 250,000 clones, 88% of which were seen just once. 2.5% to 3.5% of the sample belongs to the ten largest clones. The specimen sequenced was PBMCs or T cells enriched from blood (not recorded which). These receptors all come from a middle-aged woman who had been exposed to COVID-19.

This sequence joins TRBV2 and TRBJ1-2; D may be TRBD1 (6 bases). V gave up 6 bases and J gave up 10 bases, with 24 bases separating them. This CDR3 is 15 amino acids long. CDR1 and CDR2 (germline): SNHLY, FYNNEI. The CDR3, as DNA: TGTGCCAGCAGCTATCCACAGGGATCGGTTGATGCCTACACCTTC. It codes for CASSYPQGSVDAYTF.

The table lists this clone with a few counts. The V call is TRBV5-1, the J call TRBJ1-1; 7 bases map to TRBD1. The CDR3 is 15 amino acids. Germline V gives CDR1 SGHRS, CDR2 YFSETQ. Trimming removed 4 bases from V and 0 bases from J; junction bases left unmatched: 6. CDR3 bases: TGCGCCAGCAGCGCAACGACAGGGATGAACACTGAAGCTTTCTTT. This gives the protein CASSATTGMNTEAFF.

The chain links TRBV27 to TRBJ1-1, with D possibly TRBD1 on 5 matching bases. Germline CDR1 MNHEY, CDR2 SMNVEV (reference sequence). The CDR3 loop spans 13 amino acids. V lost 5 bases and J lost 7, with 14 bases in between. CDR3 amino acids: CASSDNRFLEAFF. In nucleotides, the CDR3 is TGTGCCAGCAGTGATAACAGGTTCCTTGAAGCTTTCTTT.

This clone occurred a few times. The chain employs TRBV5-1 and TRBJ1-4; D uncertain. V lost 0 bases to trimming and J lost 5 bases, with 11 bases between them. This CDR3 comprises 15 residues. Looked up from germline, CDR1 is SGHRS and CDR2 is YFSETQ. Here the CDR3 reads CASSLAEGRNEKLFF. The DNA of the CDR3 is TGCGCCAGCAGCTTGGCCGAGGGTAGAAATGAAAAACTGTTTTTT.

V is TRBV7-3 and J is TRBJ1-3; no clear D. Germline loops: CDR1 SGHTA, CDR2 FQGTGA. V gave up 2 bases and J gave up 1 base, with 9 bases separating them. This CDR3 comprises 15 residues. The DNA for the CDR3 is TGTGCCAGCAGCTTAGGCCCGGGATCTGGAAACACCATATATTTT. Residues: CASSLGPGSGNTIYF.

The gene calls are TRBV2 and TRBJ2-7; D is perhaps TRBD1 (5 bases). This CDR3 is built from 17 residues. Trimming removed 4 bases at V and 2 bases at J, with 21 bases between. Germline V CDR1 and CDR2: SNHLY, FYNNEI. The CDR3 region is CASSARIWYRSTYEQYF. The CDR3 DNA is TGTGCCAGCAGTGCGAGGATATGGTACAGGAGCACCTACGAGCAGTACTTC.

J is TRBJ2-1 and V is TRBV7-9; 7 nucleotides line up with TRBD2. Germline V lookup: CDR1 SEHNR, CDR2 FQNEAQ (reference sequence). The junction had 12 bases not matched to a gene; V was cut back by 3 bases and J by 4 bases. The CDR3 sequence is 17 residues long. The CDR3 DNA is TGTGCCAGCAGCTTGACACTCAGCGGGATATCGTACAATGAGCAGTTCTTC. Its protein product is CASSLTLSGISYNEQFF.